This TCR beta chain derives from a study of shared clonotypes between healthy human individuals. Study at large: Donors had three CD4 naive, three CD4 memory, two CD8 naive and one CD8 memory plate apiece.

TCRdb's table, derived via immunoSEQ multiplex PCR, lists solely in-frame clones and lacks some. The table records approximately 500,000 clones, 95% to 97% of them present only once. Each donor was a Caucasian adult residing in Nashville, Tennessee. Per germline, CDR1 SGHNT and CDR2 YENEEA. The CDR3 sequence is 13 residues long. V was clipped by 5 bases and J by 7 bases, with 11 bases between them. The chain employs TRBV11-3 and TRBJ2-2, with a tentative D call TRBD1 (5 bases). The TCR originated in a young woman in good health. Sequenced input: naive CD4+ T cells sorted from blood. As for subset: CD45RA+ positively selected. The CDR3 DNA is TGTGCCAGCAGCGCCCGACAGAGCGGGGAGCTGTTTTTT. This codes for CASSARQSGELFF.